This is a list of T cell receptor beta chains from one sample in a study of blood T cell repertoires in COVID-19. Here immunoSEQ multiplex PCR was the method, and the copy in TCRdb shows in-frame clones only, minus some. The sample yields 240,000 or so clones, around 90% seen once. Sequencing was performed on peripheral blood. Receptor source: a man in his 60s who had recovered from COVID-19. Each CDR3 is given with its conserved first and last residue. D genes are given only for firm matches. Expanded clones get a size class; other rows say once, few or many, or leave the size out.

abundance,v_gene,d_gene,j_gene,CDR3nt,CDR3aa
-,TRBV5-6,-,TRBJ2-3,TGTGCCAGCAGCTTGGTCGCAGGGAACGCAGATACGCAGTATTTT,CASSLVAGNADTQYF
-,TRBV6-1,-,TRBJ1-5,TGTGCCAGCAGTGAAGCGAGTAATAGCAATCAGCCCCAGCATTTT,CASSEASNSNQPQHF
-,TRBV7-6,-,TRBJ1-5,TGTGCCGCTCGGGACTCCCAACAGCCCCAGCATTTT,CAARDSQQPQHF
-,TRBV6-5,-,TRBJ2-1,TGTGCCAGCAGTTACTACAGGGTAGGGGACAATGAGCAGTTCTTC,CASSYYRVGDNEQFF
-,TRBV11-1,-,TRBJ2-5,TGTGCCAGCAGCTTATCCCGAGAGACCCAGTACTTC,CASSLSRETQYF
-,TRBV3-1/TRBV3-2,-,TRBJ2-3,TGTGCCAGCAGCCCGAGCACAGATACGCAGTATTTT,CASSPSTDTQYF
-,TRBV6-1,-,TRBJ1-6,TGTGCCAGCAGTGAACCGGGACAACCTAATTCACCCCTCCACTTT,CASSEPGQPNSPLHF
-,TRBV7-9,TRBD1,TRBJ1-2,TGTGCCAGCAGCAAGGGACAGGGAGATTATGGCTACACCTTC,CASSKGQGDYGYTF
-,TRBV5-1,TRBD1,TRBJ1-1,TGCGCCAGCAGCTTGGGGAGGACAGGAAGGGCTTCCTCGGGGACTGAAGCTTTCTTT,CASSLGRTGRASSGTEAFF
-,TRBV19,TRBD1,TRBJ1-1,TGTGCCAGTGCAGGGGGCGTGTGGGGCGGCACTGAAGCTTTCTTT,CASAGGVWGGTEAFF
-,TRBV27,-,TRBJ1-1,TGTGCCAGCAGTTTAGGGCCCGGAGGGAAAGGAGCTTTCTTT,CASSLGPGGKGAFF
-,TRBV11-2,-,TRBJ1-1,TGTGCCAGCAGCCCCCAAGGGGCTGAAGCTTTCTTT,CASSPQGAEAFF
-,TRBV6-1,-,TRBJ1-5,TGTGCCAGCAGTCGGACGGGGGGAAATCAGCCCCAGCATTTT,CASSRTGGNQPQHF
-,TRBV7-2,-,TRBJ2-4,TGTGCCAGCAGCTTAGCGGGGGGACTAGCCAAAAACATTCAGTACTTC,CASSLAGGLAKNIQYF
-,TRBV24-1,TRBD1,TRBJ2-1,TGTGCCACCAGTGATTCCCGGACAGGGCCGAATAATGAGCAGTTCTTC,CATSDSRTGPNNEQFF
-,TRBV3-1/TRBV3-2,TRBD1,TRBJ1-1,TGTGCCAGCAGTTACGCCGGGACAGGCTTTCGAGCTTTCTTT,CASSYAGTGFRAFF
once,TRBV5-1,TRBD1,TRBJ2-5,TGCGCCAGCAGCCTACGACAGGGTAGGCAGGAGACCCAGTACTTC,CASSLRQGRQETQYF